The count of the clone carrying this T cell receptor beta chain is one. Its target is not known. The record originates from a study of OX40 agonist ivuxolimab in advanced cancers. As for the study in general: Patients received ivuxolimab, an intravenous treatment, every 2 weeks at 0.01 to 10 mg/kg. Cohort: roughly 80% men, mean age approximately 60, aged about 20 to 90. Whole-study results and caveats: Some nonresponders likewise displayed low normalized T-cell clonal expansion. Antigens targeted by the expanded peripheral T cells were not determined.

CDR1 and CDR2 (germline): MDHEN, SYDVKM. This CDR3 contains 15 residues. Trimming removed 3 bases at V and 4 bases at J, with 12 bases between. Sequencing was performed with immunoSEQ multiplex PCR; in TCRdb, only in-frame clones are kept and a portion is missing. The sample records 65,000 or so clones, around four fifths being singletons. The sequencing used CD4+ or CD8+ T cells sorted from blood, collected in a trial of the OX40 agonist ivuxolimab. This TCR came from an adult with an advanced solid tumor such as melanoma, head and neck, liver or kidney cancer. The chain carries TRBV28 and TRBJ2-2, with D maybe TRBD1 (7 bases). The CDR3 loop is CASSFWQGGTGELFF. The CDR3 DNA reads TGTGCCAGCAGTTTCTGGCAGGGGGGCACCGGGGAGCTGTTTTTT.